The T cell receptor beta chain described here comes from a study of cytomegalovirus exposure and HLA in healthy donors. The PCR ran on 60 Vbeta and 13 Jbeta primers. Data came from immunoSEQ multiplex PCR; TCRdb stores just in-frame clones and leaves some out. The table shows 140,000 to 150,000 clones, with 75% to 85% occurring only once. This clone was detected only a few times. Trimming cost V 6 bases and J 7 bases; bases outside gene matches: 3. Germline V gene lookup returns CDR1 MRHNA and CDR2 SNTAGT. This CDR3 comprises 14 residues. The J gene is TRBJ1-6, the V gene TRBV6-4, with 10 bases aligning to TRBD1. Material: PBMCs. This sequence was found in a woman aged 18-29 years in good health and CMV-seropositive. This CDR3 is CASRPGQGNSPLHF. The CDR3 nucleotides read TGTGCCAGCAGGCCGGGACAGGGGAATTCACCCCTCCACTTT.